This TCR beta chain was captured by sequencing in a study of cytomegalovirus exposure and HLA in healthy donors. The germline V gene has CDR1 SGHTS and CDR2 YDEGEE. CDR3 size: 13 residues. Trimming removed 4 bases from V and 6 bases from J, with 13 bases in between. With respect to this clone: The antigen is undetermined.

Notes on the study in general: Rare TCR sequences predominated, though certain public TCRs were found in many donors. Highly shared variants forming one cluster were likely a sequencing artifact.

Amplification used 60 Vbeta primers and 13 Jbeta primers. In the original workflow: A follow-up analysis tallied around 80 million unique TCR beta chains, roughly 11 million shared. The table came from immunoSEQ multiplex PCR; TCRdb's copy has only in-frame clones and leaves some out. The V and J calls and the clone size are those of that table, but D and trimming were determined from the DNA. The sample records 200,000 or so clones, about 70% being singletons. This rearrangement joins TRBV5-8 to TRBJ1-1; D unclear. Sequences were obtained from PBMCs. The receptor's source is a man in his forties in good health and CMV-seropositive. In nucleotides, the CDR3 is TGTGCCAGCAGCCGGACTTGGACCTCTGAAGCTTTCTTT. This codes for CASSRTWTSEAFF.